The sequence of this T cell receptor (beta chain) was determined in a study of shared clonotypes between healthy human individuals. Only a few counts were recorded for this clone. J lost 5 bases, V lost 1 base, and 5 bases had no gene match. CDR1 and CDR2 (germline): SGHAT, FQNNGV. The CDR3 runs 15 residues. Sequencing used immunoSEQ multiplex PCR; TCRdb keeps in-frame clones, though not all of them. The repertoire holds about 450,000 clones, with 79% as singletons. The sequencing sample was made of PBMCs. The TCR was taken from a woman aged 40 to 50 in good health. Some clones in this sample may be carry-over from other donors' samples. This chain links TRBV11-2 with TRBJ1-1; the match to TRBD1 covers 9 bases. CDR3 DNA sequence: TGTGCCAGCAGCTTAGCCGGGACAGGGCGTACTGAAGCTTTCTTT. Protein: CASSLAGTGRTEAFF.